The 25 T cell receptor beta chains listed next were all sequenced from one sample in a study of blood T cell repertoires in COVID-19. Method: immunoSEQ multiplex PCR; TCRdb's copy keeps in-frame clones and lacks some. The table lists 120,000 or so clones, about 86% of them singletons. Sequenced sample: peripheral blood. Source of these receptors: a man older than 75 with active or convalescent COVID-19.

This rearrangement joins TRBV2 to TRBJ1-5; D call uncertain. The CDR3 is 14 amino acids. The V and J ends lost 4 bases and 3 bases respectively, with 10 bases between them. The germline V gene encodes CDR1 SNHLY and CDR2 FYNNEI. CDR3 sequence reads: CASSVEQFNQPQHF. The DNA of the CDR3 is TGTGCCAGCAGTGTTGAACAGTTCAATCAGCCCCAGCATTTT.

This rearrangement joins TRBV5-6 to TRBJ2-6; the D gene is possibly TRBD1 (6 bases). Deletions cut 6 bases from V and 0 bases from J, with 19 bases between. Germline-derived CDR1 and CDR2 are SGHDT and YYEEEE. The length of the CDR3 is 18 residues. CDR3 bases: TGTGCCAGCATCGAACTCCGGGACATCAGCTCTGGGGCCAACGTCCTGACTTTC. Protein sequence: CASIELRDISSGANVLTF.

The CDR3 loop is CATRLTSSTDTQYF. The CDR3 DNA reads TGTGCCACCAGGCTTACATCTAGCACAGATACGCAGTATTTT. The V gene is TRBV2, the J gene TRBJ2-3; the D is unclear. The germline V and J ends were trimmed by 10 bases and 0 bases, with 14 bases remaining between them. The CDR3 runs to 14 residues. In germline, CDR1 is SNHLY, CDR2 FYNNEI.

The CDR3 DNA reads TGTGCCAGTAGTATGGGAGGCAGCCTTACTAGCACAGATACGCAGTATTTT. Translating it yields CASSMGGSLTSTDTQYF. The rearrangement joins TRBV19 to TRBJ2-3; tentative D call: TRBD2 (6 bases). From germline, CDR1 is LNHDA and CDR2 SQIVND (reference sequence). The ends were cut back, 3 bases at V and 0 bases at J, with 16 bases in the middle. The CDR3 consists of 17 residues.

The chain is built from TRBV7-2 and TRBJ2-7; D might be TRBD1 (6 bases). The V end was cut by 4 bases, the J end by 0 bases, with 13 bases between. This CDR3 has 15 amino acids. Germline V lookup: CDR1 SGHTA, CDR2 FQGNSA. CDR3 residues: CASSSGQLGSYEQYF. The CDR3 DNA is TGTGCCAGCAGCTCCGGACAGTTAGGCTCCTACGAGCAGTACTTC.

V usage is TRBV11-2 and J usage is TRBJ2-3, with TRBD2 matching over 8 bases. Per germline, CDR1 SGHAT and CDR2 FQNNGV. Trimming took 1 base from V and 2 from J; bases not matched to a gene: 5. CDR3 length: 16 amino acids. The CDR3 loop reads CASSLVPGGPTDTQYF. For the CDR3, the DNA is TGTGCCAGCAGCTTAGTCCCGGGGGGGCCCACAGATACGCAGTATTTT. The variable domain in full, completed from reference TRBV11-2 and TRBJ2-3, reads EAGVAQSPRYKIIEKRQSVAFWCNPISGHATLYWYQQILGQGPKLLIQFQNNGVVDDSQLPKDRFSAERLKGVDSTLKIQPAKLEDSAVYLCASSLVPGGPTDTQYFGPGTRLTVL.

CDR3 bases: TGTGCCAGCAGCCTCGAGGGAGCGGGGGAGATCCAAGAGACCCAGTACTTC. As protein: CASSLEGAGEIQETQYF. The V and J genes are TRBV6-4 and TRBJ2-5; 8 bases line up with TRBD2. CDR3 length: 17 amino acids. Germline V gene data show CDR1 as MRHNA and CDR2 as SNTAGT. V lost 6 bases to trimming and J lost 1 base; unmatched junction nucleotides: 13.

V is TRBV7-2 and J is TRBJ2-2; no firm D call. Trimming pared 3 bases from V and 0 bases from J, leaving 8 bases between. Germline CDR1 SGHTA, CDR2 FQGNSA. CDR3 size: 15 residues. The CDR3, as DNA: TGTGCCAGCAGCTTTGGCAGTCCGAACACCGGGGAGCTGTTTTTT. Its protein product is CASSFGSPNTGELFF.

The chain joins TRBV2 to TRBJ2-3; maybe TRBD2 (7 bases). Trimming left V 11 bases short and J 1 base short, with 16 bases between. Germline values: CDR1 SNHLY, CDR2 FYNNEI. The CDR3 length is 14 residues. CDR3 nucleotides: TGTGCCGGAGGGGGGGGGAGGGGCACAGATACGCAGTATTTT. This encodes CAGGGGRGTDTQYF.

The chain employs TRBV5-4 and TRBJ2-5, with TRBD2 matching 10 bases. The V gene end was trimmed by 4 bases and the J gene end by 3 bases; junction bases not matched to a gene: 9. Looked up from germline, CDR1 is SGHNT and CDR2 is YYREEE (reference sequence). The CDR3 loop spans 16 amino acids. The DNA for the CDR3 is TGTGCCAGCAGCACCTCGGGTAGCGGGGGGAAAGAGACCCAGTACTTC. Its protein product is CASSTSGSGGKETQYF.

The chain links TRBV6-5 to TRBJ1-2; TRBD1 matches at 9 bases. CDR1 and CDR2 (germline): MNHEY, SVGAGI. The CDR3 is 14 residues long. V lost 0 bases, J lost 6 bases, and 2 bases stayed unmatched. CDR3 sequence: CASSYSRTGDGYTF. The CDR3 DNA is TGTGCCAGCAGTTACTCGAGGACAGGGGATGGCTACACCTTC.

The chain combines TRBV29-1 with TRBJ1-2; no clear D. V lost 6 bases to trimming and J lost 4 bases, with 12 bases between them. This CDR3 has 12 residues. Germline V CDR1 and CDR2: SQVTM, ANQGSEA. The CDR3 loop is CSVRTALYGYTF. The CDR3 DNA follows: TGCAGCGTGAGAACAGCACTCTATGGCTACACCTTC.

The V and J genes are TRBV9 and TRBJ2-1, with TRBD2 matching over 7 bases. Germline loops: CDR1 SGDLS, CDR2 YYNGEE. After removal of 4 bases from V and 9 bases from J, the junction contained 10 bases not matched to a gene. The CDR3 has 14 amino acids. DNA for the CDR3: TGTGCCAGCAGCCCGACCGGGGGGAATGCTGAGCAGTTCTTC. This translates into CASSPTGGNAEQFF. Based on the CDR3 plus reference TRBV9 and TRBJ2-1, the full variable domain is DSGVTQTPKHLITATGQRVTLRCSPRSGDLSVYWYQQSLDQGLQFLIQYYNGEERAKGNILERFSAQQFPDLHSELNLSSLELGDSALYFCASSPTGGNAEQFFGPGTRLTVL.

The chain combines TRBV3-1 (or the pseudogene TRBV3-2) with TRBJ2-7, with 10 bases matching TRBD1. CDR3 size: 15 residues. Unmatched junction bases numbered 4, after V lost 2 bases and J lost 3 bases. Germline V gene lookup returns CDR1 LGHDT and CDR2 YNNKEL (reference sequence). The CDR3 loop is CASSQSGQGSYEQYF. The CDR3 nucleotides read TGTGCCAGCAGCCAATCGGGACAGGGGAGCTACGAGCAGTACTTC.

The rearrangement joins TRBV19 to TRBJ2-1; the match to TRBD2 covers 8 bases. The germline V gene encodes CDR1 LNHDA and CDR2 SQIVND (reference sequence). Trimming cost V 7 bases and J 5 bases; bases outside gene matches: 13. The CDR3 sequence is 16 residues long. CDR3 protein: CASTTGAGGPNNEQFF. The DNA of the CDR3 is TGTGCCAGTACCACTGGGGCGGGGGGCCCTAACAATGAGCAGTTCTTC.

The genes are TRBV5-4 and TRBJ1-4; 8 positions match TRBD1. The CDR3 is 17 amino acids. Unmatched junction bases numbered 8, after V lost 4 bases and J lost 0 bases. Germline lookup yields CDR1 SGHNT and CDR2 YYREEE (reference sequence). CDR3 loop: CASSQGDRLTTNEKLFF. The CDR3 DNA follows: TGTGCCAGCAGCCAAGGGGACAGGCTGACAACTAATGAAAAACTGTTTTTT.

The rearrangement uses TRBV9 and TRBJ1-2; D is unclear. Trimming left V 4 bases short and J 4 bases short, with 17 bases between. This CDR3 region has 15 residues. In germline, CDR1 is SGDLS, CDR2 YYNGEE. CDR3 in amino acids: CASSPLDRQIYGYTF. CDR3 DNA sequence: TGTGCCAGCAGCCCCCTCGATCGACAAATCTATGGCTACACCTTC.

The chain uses TRBV11-2 and TRBJ1-2; 9 bases fit TRBD1. V lost 7 bases, J lost 8 bases, and 14 bases stayed unmatched. There are 15 residues in the CDR3. Germline V gene sequence: CDR1 SGHAT, CDR2 FQNNGV. The CDR3 sequence: CASTADRGALGGYTF. CDR3 in DNA: TGTGCCAGCACCGCGGACAGGGGAGCTCTTGGAGGCTACACCTTC.

V is TRBV19 and J is TRBJ2-7; 9 bases line up with TRBD2. V shed 7 bases, J shed 1 base, and the junction held 5 bases outside the gene matches. Germline V lookup: CDR1 LNHDA, CDR2 SQIVND (reference sequence). This CDR3 spans 14 amino acids. The CDR3 DNA follows: TGTGCCAGTAAAGCTAGCGGGACGTCCTACGAGCAGTACTTC. As protein: CASKASGTSYEQYF. Variable domain in full (rest from reference TRBV19 and TRBJ2-7): DGGITQSPKYLFRKEGQNVTLSCEQNLNHDAMYWYRQDPGQGLRLIYYSQIVNDFQKGDIAEGYSVSREKKESFPLTVTSAQKNPTAFYLCASKASGTSYEQYFGPGTRLTVT.

J is TRBJ1-1 and V is TRBV29-1, with TRBD1 matching over 8 bases. Per germline, CDR1 SQVTM and CDR2 ANQGSEA. V lost 3 bases and J lost 3; bases outside the gene matches: 6. The CDR3 covers 14 residues. In DNA form, the CDR3 reads TGCAGCGTTGAGGGACAGGCGACGGACACTGAAGCTTTCTTT. Translation: CSVEGQATDTEAFF. Using reference TRBV29-1 and TRBJ1-1 for the parts outside the CDR3, the full variable domain is SAVISQKPSRDICQRGTSLTIQCQVDSQVTMMFWYRQQPGQSLTLIATANQGSEATYESGFVIDKFPISRPNLTFSTLTVSNMSPEDSSIYLCSVEGQATDTEAFFGQGTRLTVV.

This chain links TRBV7-2 with TRBJ2-3; 9 bases fit TRBD1. Germline V lookup: CDR1 SGHTA, CDR2 FQGNSA. The length of the CDR3 is 15 residues. Unmatched junction bases numbered 10, after V lost 5 bases and J lost 7 bases. The CDR3 reads CASSLLQGAWNTQYF. DNA for the CDR3: TGTGCCAGCAGCCTCTTACAGGGGGCATGGAATACGCAGTATTTT.

The chain links TRBV19 to TRBJ2-5, with 9 nucleotides matching TRBD2. This CDR3 spans 14 amino acids. V lost 1 base and J lost 5; bases outside the gene matches: 2. Looked up from germline, CDR1 is LNHDA and CDR2 is SQIVND (reference sequence). The CDR3 is CASSIGSGGETQYF. The CDR3 DNA follows: TGTGCCAGTAGTATAGGTAGCGGGGGTGAGACCCAGTACTTC.

The chain joins TRBV7-6 to TRBJ2-2; the match to TRBD1 covers 8 bases. There are 15 residues in the CDR3. CDR1 and CDR2 from the germline V gene are SGHVS and FNYEAQ. V was pared by 8 bases and J by 1 base, with 6 bases of the junction left unmatched. The CDR3 sequence: CASERGQVNTGELFF. CDR3 nucleotides: TGTGCCAGCGAGAGGGGACAGGTGAACACCGGGGAGCTGTTTTTT.

The chain couples TRBV6-1 to TRBJ1-1; maybe TRBD1 (5 bases). V was clipped by 2 bases and J by 3 bases, with 7 bases between them. The CDR3 totals 13 residues. Germline V CDR1 and CDR2: MNHNS, SASEGT. CDR3 DNA sequence: TGTGCCAGCAGTGAAAGGGGCGACACTGAAGCTTTCTTT. It translates to CASSERGDTEAFF.

The rearrangement joins TRBV5-1 to TRBJ2-3, with D possibly matching TRBD1 (6 bases). Germline V gene lookup returns CDR1 SGHRS and CDR2 YFSETQ. This CDR3 is built from 14 residues. Trimming cost V 7 bases and J 0 bases, with 12 bases left between them. CDR3 amino acids: CASRTVSSTDTQYF. In nucleotides, the CDR3 is TGCGCCAGCCGGACAGTTAGTAGCACAGATACGCAGTATTTT.